Each of the 14 T cell receptor beta chains below was sequenced from the same sample in a study of T cells after yellow fever vaccination. Each CDR3 protein gets one entry after TCRdb re-called the 5' RACE reads with MiXCR. The data hold about 210,000 distinct CDR3 sequences, with 6% to 8% observed a single time. Here the sequenced sample was CD4+ T cells sorted from PBMCs, taken on the day of the yellow fever booster vaccination. The receptors shown here come from a young man who received the YFV17D yellow fever vaccine.

In this sample, this clonotype turned up a few times. The CDR3 DNA sequence: TGTGCCAGCAGCTTAGTTTTCGGCTCTGGAAACACCATATATTTT. Translation: CASSLVFGSGNTIYF. The rearrangement uses TRBV7-2 and TRBJ1-3; D not resolved. Germline lookup yields CDR1 SGHTA and CDR2 FQGNSA. The V end lost 1 base, the J end lost 0 bases, and 7 bases lay between the germline ends. This CDR3 is 15 amino acids long. The full variable domain, rest sourced from reference TRBV7-2 and TRBJ1-3, is GAGVSQSPSNKVTEKGKDVELRCDPISGHTALYWYRQSLGQGLEFLIYFQGNSAPDKSGLPSDRFSAERTGGSVSTLTIQRTQQEDSAVYLCASSLVFGSGNTIYFGEGSWLTVV.

The rearrangement links TRBV5-1 to TRBJ2-1, with 11 bases lining up with TRBD2. The length of the CDR3 is 16 residues. V shed 1 base, J shed 10 bases, and the junction held 10 bases outside the gene matches. The germline V gene has CDR1 SGHRS and CDR2 YFSETQ. The CDR3 sequence is CASSLPTSGIEGEQFF. The DNA for the CDR3 is TGCGCCAGCAGCTTGCCGACTAGCGGGATCGAGGGAGAGCAGTTCTTC.

This clonotype was picked up many times. The chain carries TRBV7-8 and TRBJ2-7, with 7 bases aligning to TRBD1. In germline, CDR1 is SGHVS, CDR2 FQNEAQ. This CDR3 is built from 14 residues. Trimming took 3 bases from V and 2 from J; bases not matched to a gene: 4. This chain's CDR3 is CASSFDRDTYEQYF. The CDR3 DNA reads TGTGCCAGCAGCTTCGACAGGGACACCTACGAGCAGTACTTC.

This clonotype was seen many times. The chain couples TRBV5-5 to TRBJ2-2; possible D gene TRBD2, 6 bases. The CDR3 runs 15 residues. The germline CDR1 and CDR2 sequences are SGHKS and YYEKEE (reference sequence). V gave up 5 bases and J gave up 6 bases, with 17 bases separating them. The chain's CDR3 is CASSSSLTGAGELFF. CDR3 in DNA: TGTGCCAGCAGTTCGTCCCTAACGGGGGCCGGGGAGCTGTTTTTT.

This clonotype showed up just a few times. The rearrangement links TRBV7-2 to TRBJ2-2; D unclear. Germline CDR1 SGHTA, CDR2 FQGNSA. The CDR3 sequence is 14 residues long. V lost 5 bases to trimming and J lost 1 base, with 8 bases between them. Here the CDR3 DNA reads TGTGCCAGCAGCCGAAGCCAGAACACCGGGGAGCTGTTTTTT. It translates to CASSRSQNTGELFF.

This clonotype occurred many times. The CDR3 DNA reads TGTGCCAGTGGTATCGACAGGGGGTCCCAGAGGCAGTATTTT. It translates to CASGIDRGSQRQYF. J is TRBJ2-3 and V is TRBV6-6; 9 bases align to TRBD1. The CDR3 has 14 residues. Losses at the gene ends were 9 bases for V and 11 bases for J; bases not matched to a gene: 15. The germline V gene has CDR1 MNHNY and CDR2 SVGAGI (reference sequence).

Note on this clonotype: A clone one base away is much larger, so this may be a read error. The chain links TRBV20-1 to TRBJ2-5; D ambiguous. V shed 4 bases and J shed 12 bases, with 15 bases lying between them. Per germline, CDR1 DFQATT and CDR2 SNEGSKA (reference sequence). CDR3 length: 11 amino acids. The CDR3 region has the DNA TGCAGTGCTATATGGTTGAGACGGGAGTACTTC. Encoded protein: CSAIWLRREYF.

This clonotype has a handful of counts. The chain recombines TRBV18 with TRBJ1-1, with 7 bases identical to TRBD1. The CDR3 is 14 residues long. V shed 2 bases and J 0 bases; nucleotides not matched to a gene: 0. Germline V gene data show CDR1 as KGHSH and CDR2 as LQKENI. CDR3 region: CASSPRGLNTEAFF. The CDR3 region has the DNA TGTGCCAGCTCACCAAGGGGGCTGAACACTGAAGCTTTCTTT.

The V and J genes are TRBV5-4 and TRBJ2-3; D ambiguous. The CDR3 is 15 amino acids. Trimming removed 0 bases from V and 2 bases from J, with 10 bases in between. Per germline, CDR1 SGHNT and CDR2 YYREEE (reference sequence). CDR3 nucleotide sequence: TGTGCCAGCAGCTTGGAATTAGCAGTCACAGATACGCAGTATTTT. Translation: CASSLELAVTDTQYF.

This clonotype showed up just a few times. The chain carries TRBV7-2 and TRBJ1-1, with D uncertain. This CDR3 has 16 amino acids. CDR1 and CDR2 (germline): SGHTA, FQGNSA. V lost 7 bases and J 0 bases, leaving 18 bases between the germline ends. The CDR3 nucleotides are TGTGCCAGCAACTACCCGAGAGGAGGGTTGAACACTGAAGCTTTCTTT. This translates into CASNYPRGGLNTEAFF.

The gene calls are TRBV29-1 and TRBJ2-7; 10 nucleotides line up with TRBD1. The germline gives CDR1 SQVTM, CDR2 ANQGSEA. V was pared by 6 bases and J by 3 bases, with 5 bases of the junction left unmatched. The CDR3 is 13 residues long. CDR3 region: CSVGQGGGYEQYF. The CDR3 region has the DNA TGCAGCGTCGGACAGGGGGGAGGCTACGAGCAGTACTTC.

The rearrangement uses TRBV6-2 or TRBV6-3 and TRBJ2-7, with D tentatively TRBD2 (6 bases). Trimming took 0 bases from V and 2 from J, leaving 14 bases between them. This CDR3 comprises 16 residues. Germline V gene data show CDR1 as MNHEY and CDR2 as SVGEGT. The CDR3 DNA reads as TGTGCCAGCAGTTACTCTAATAGCGGCCGACCCTACGAGCAGTACTTC. Protein product: CASSYSNSGRPYEQYF.

This clonotype was observed at least ten times. The junction differs from germline at one of its ends, possibly a read error. The chain couples TRBV7-3 to TRBJ2-1; 7 nucleotides agree with TRBD1. This CDR3 spans 15 amino acids. Germline V gene lookup returns CDR1 SGHTA and CDR2 FQGTGA. In nucleotides, the CDR3 is TGTGCCAGCAGCCTAACAGGGGATAGCTACAATGAGCAGTTCTTC. Protein sequence: CASSLTGDSYNEQFF.

This clonotype came up many times. This chain uses TRBV5-1 with TRBJ2-1; TRBD2 agrees at 7 bases. Germline loops: CDR1 SGHRS, CDR2 YFSETQ. The CDR3 spans 16 residues. With V trimmed by 2 bases and J by 0 bases, 5 bases remained unmatched. CDR3 DNA sequence: TGCGCCAGCAGCTTTAGCGGGTCTAGCTCCTACAATGAGCAGTTCTTC. It codes for CASSFSGSSSYNEQFF. The full variable domain, rest sourced from reference TRBV5-1 and TRBJ2-1, is KAGVTQTPRYLIKTRGQQVTLSCSPISGHRSVSWYQQTPGQGLQFLFEYFSETQRNKGNFPGRFSGRQFSNSRSEMNVSTLELGDSALYLCASSFSGSSSYNEQFFGPGTRLTVL.